This is a list of T cell receptor beta chains from one sample in a study of cytomegalovirus exposure and HLA in healthy donors. The table came from immunoSEQ multiplex PCR; TCRdb's copy has only in-frame clones and leaves some out. The sample has roughly 120,000 clones; around 94% are singletons. Sequencing was done on a sample of PBMCs. Receptor source: a young woman in good health and CMV-seronegative. Both conserved end residues are part of each CDR3. The order of the fields is J gene, D gene, V gene, clone size, CDR3 length, CDR3 DNA, CDR3 protein. The D gene is left open where the match is weak. Clone size is given for some rows only: seen once, a few or many times, or a class if the clone is expanded.

TRBJ2-3,.,TRBV9,.,17,TGTGCCAGCAGCGTACAGGTGGGGGGAGGCCCCCGAGATACGCAGTATTTT,CASSVQVGGGPRDTQYF
TRBJ1-5,.,TRBV4-2,once,13,TGTGCCAGCAGCCAAGACCGGACATCCCACCAGCATTTT,CASSQDRTSHQHF
TRBJ1-2,TRBD1,TRBV5-4,.,14,TGTGCCAGCAGCCAACTAACAGGGGGCAATGGCTACACCTTC,CASSQLTGGNGYTF
TRBJ2-1,TRBD1,TRBV7-6,.,16,TGTGCCAGCAGCCCCATGGGACAGGGGACATACAATGAGCAGTTCTTC,CASSPMGQGTYNEQFF
TRBJ2-7,.,TRBV10-1,.,13,TGCGCCAGCAGTGAGTACAGCTCCTACGAGCAGTACTTC,CASSEYSSYEQYF
TRBJ1-2,TRBD1,TRBV28,.,13,TGTGCCAGCATGAAACAGGGGTCGGATGGCTACACCTTC,CASMKQGSDGYTF
TRBJ2-3,TRBD1,TRBV5-5,once,15,TGTGCCAGCAGCTTGGAGACAGGGTGGCCAGATACGCAGTATTTT,CASSLETGWPDTQYF
TRBJ2-7,TRBD1,TRBV6-1,.,17,TGTGCCAGCAGTGAAATGGGACAGGGGGCATTTAGCTACGAGCAGTACTTC,CASSEMGQGAFSYEQYF
TRBJ1-2,.,TRBV28,.,11,TGTGCCAGCAGCGGAGAGGAACGCTACACCTTC,CASSGEERYTF
TRBJ2-7,.,TRBV7-9,.,13,TGTGCCAGCAGCCCCCTTCGACAGTACGAGCAGTACTTC,CASSPLRQYEQYF
TRBJ2-1,.,TRBV11-2,.,15,TGTGCCAGCAGCTTAGGAGGGAGAAGGGTCAATGAGCAGTTCTTC,CASSLGGRRVNEQFF
TRBJ2-5,.,TRBV28,.,12,TGTGCCAGCAGTGGAGGTAAAGAGACCCAGTACTTC,CASSGGKETQYF
TRBJ2-5,TRBD2,TRBV30,.,16,TGTGCCTGGAGCCGTACAAAGACTAGCGGGTTGGAGACCCAGTACTTC,CAWSRTKTSGLETQYF
TRBJ1-5,.,TRBV28,.,12,TGTGCCAGCAGCAGGGTGAATCAGCCCCAGCATTTT,CASSRVNQPQHF
TRBJ1-3,.,TRBV9,.,16,TGTGCCAGCAGCGCCGGGGTGACTTTGGGGGGAAACACCATATATTTT,CASSAGVTLGGNTIYF
TRBJ1-4,.,TRBV2,.,13,TGTGCCAGCCTAGGACAGTTTGGGGAAAAACTGTTTTTT,CASLGQFGEKLFF
TRBJ2-1,TRBD1,TRBV15,.,15,TGTGCCACCTCGGACAGGGTTTCTCTCCACAATGAGCAGTTCTTC,CATSDRVSLHNEQFF
TRBJ2-5,TRBD2,TRBV13,.,17,TGTGCCAGCAGCAGCGGGGGCAGCGGGGGATCTCAAGAGACCCAGTACTTC,CASSSGGSGGSQETQYF
TRBJ2-3,TRBD2,TRBV6-5,.,14,TGTGCCAGCAGCCCCGGACTAGCGGGGGCTACGCAGTATTTT,CASSPGLAGATQYF
TRBJ1-3,.,TRBV10-2,.,12,TGCGCCAGCAGTCAGGAATTGAACACCATATATTTT,CASSQELNTIYF
TRBJ2-1,.,TRBV5-1,.,16,TGCGCCAGCAGCTTGTCGATAGCGGCTAACTACAATGAGCAGTTCTTC,CASSLSIAANYNEQFF
TRBJ2-3,TRBD2,TRBV7-3,.,14,TGTGCCAGCAGCCCGGCGGGGGGCACAGATACGCAGTATTTT,CASSPAGGTDTQYF
TRBJ1-1,.,TRBV7-9,.,12,TGTGCCAGCAGCTTCTCAGCGGCTGAAGCTTTCTTT,CASSFSAAEAFF